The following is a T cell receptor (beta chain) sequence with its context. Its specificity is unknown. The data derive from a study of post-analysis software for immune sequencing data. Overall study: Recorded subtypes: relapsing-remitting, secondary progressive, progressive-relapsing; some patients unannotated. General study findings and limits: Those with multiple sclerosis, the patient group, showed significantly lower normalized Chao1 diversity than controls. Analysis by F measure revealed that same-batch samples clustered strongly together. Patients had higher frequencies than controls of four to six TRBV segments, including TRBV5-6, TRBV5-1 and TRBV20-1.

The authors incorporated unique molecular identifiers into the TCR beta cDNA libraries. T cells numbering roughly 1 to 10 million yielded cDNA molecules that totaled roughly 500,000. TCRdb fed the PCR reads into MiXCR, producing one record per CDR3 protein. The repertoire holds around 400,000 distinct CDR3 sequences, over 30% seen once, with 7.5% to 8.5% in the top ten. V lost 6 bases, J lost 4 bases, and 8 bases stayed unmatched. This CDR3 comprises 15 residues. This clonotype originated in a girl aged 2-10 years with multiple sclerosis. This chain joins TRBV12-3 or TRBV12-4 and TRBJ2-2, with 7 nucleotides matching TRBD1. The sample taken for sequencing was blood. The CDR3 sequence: CASRIGGLGTGELFF. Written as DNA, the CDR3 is TGTGCCAGCAGGATAGGGGGCTTAGGCACCGGGGAGCTGTTTTTT.